The clone carrying this T cell receptor beta chain has a single count. As yet, its antigen is unknown. Method: immunoSEQ multiplex PCR; TCRdb's copy keeps in-frame clones and lacks some. The data contain around 100,000 clones, about 87% of them singletons. Trimming took 3 bases from V and 5 from J; bases not matched to a gene: 9. The CDR3 is 15 residues long. CDR1 is SEHNR, CDR2 FQNEAQ, per germline (reference sequence). The data stem from a study of T cell responses to AZD1222 COVID-19 vaccine. Whole-study context: Analyses pooled second doses at about 4 or about 12 weeks. Study-wide findings and caveats: With two AZD1222 doses given, Spike-specific TCR breadth and depth both rose. Variant regions that are unmutated are reportedly the target of nearly half of spike-specific TCRs. No repertoire was sampled before or during the peak T cell response, only after it.

The sequence came from an adult in good health. Source: peripheral blood, taken on day 0 of AZD1222 vaccination. The gene calls are TRBV7-9 and TRBJ2-5, with 7 bases identical to TRBD1. CDR3 coding DNA: TGTGCCAGCAGCTTGTTGGGACAGTTCGCTGAGACCCAGTACTTC. It is translated as CASSLLGQFAETQYF.